The rows below give T cell receptor beta chains drawn from one sample of a study of T-cell reconstitution after alpha-beta-depleted transplantation in children. TCRdb processed the PCR reads anew with MiXCR; each CDR3 protein has one entry. This sample yields a few hundred thousand distinct CDR3 sequences, of which 10% to 15% are seen a single time; around 2% belongs to the top ten. The input for sequencing was PBMCs, mostly from graft donor cells, taken 360 days after TCRalphabeta/CD19-depleted stem cell transplant. Source of these receptors: a male patient younger than 18 who had a stem cell transplant for acute myeloid leukemia, so the T cells may come from the graft donor. The CDR3 runs from the conserved cysteine through the conserved F or W. The D gene is left open where the match is weak. Expanded clones are given a class, and other clones once, few, many or no size at all.

abundance: many; j_gene: TRBJ1-2; d_gene: .; v_gene: TRBV12-3/TRBV12-4; CDR3nt: TGTGCCAGCAGTTTAGGGGTGGGTGATGGCTACACCTTC; CDR3aa: CASSLGVGDGYTF
abundance: .; j_gene: TRBJ2-3; d_gene: .; v_gene: TRBV7-2; CDR3nt: TGTGCCAGCAGCATTGGTTGGGATACGCAGTATTTT; CDR3aa: CASSIGWDTQYF
abundance: .; j_gene: TRBJ2-5; d_gene: .; v_gene: TRBV10-3; CDR3nt: TGTGCCATCAGGACTCGACAGGAAGAGACCCAGTACTTC; CDR3aa: CAIRTRQEETQYF
abundance: many; j_gene: TRBJ2-3; d_gene: TRBD2; v_gene: TRBV6-4; CDR3nt: TGTGCCAGCAGTCAAGCGGGGGACATCACAGATACGCAGTATTTT; CDR3aa: CASSQAGDITDTQYF
abundance: .; j_gene: TRBJ2-1; d_gene: TRBD2; v_gene: TRBV14; CDR3nt: TGTGCCAGCAGCCAAGGGACTAGCGGGAGGGCCTGGTACAATGAGCAGTTCTTC; CDR3aa: CASSQGTSGRAWYNEQFF
abundance: few; j_gene: TRBJ2-1; d_gene: TRBD2; v_gene: TRBV28; CDR3nt: TGTGCCATCCGGACTAGCGGGAGACATGAGCAGTTCTTC; CDR3aa: CAIRTSGRHEQFF
abundance: many; j_gene: TRBJ2-7; d_gene: TRBD2; v_gene: TRBV12-3/TRBV12-4; CDR3nt: TGTGCCAGCAGTCACCAAGCGGGAGAGGAGTACTTC; CDR3aa: CASSHQAGEEYF
abundance: .; j_gene: TRBJ2-7; d_gene: .; v_gene: TRBV7-2; CDR3nt: TGTGCCAGCAGCTTAGTGTACGGCTTCAACTACGAGCAGTACTTC; CDR3aa: CASSLVYGFNYEQYF
abundance: .; j_gene: TRBJ1-6; d_gene: .; v_gene: TRBV12-3/TRBV12-4; CDR3nt: TGTGCCAGCAGTTTTAGGCAGGGAGGCTCACCCCTCCACTTT; CDR3aa: CASSFRQGGSPLHF
abundance: .; j_gene: TRBJ1-1; d_gene: .; v_gene: TRBV6-5; CDR3nt: TGTGCCAGCAGTTACGTCGGGGGAGGCACTGAAGCTTTCTTT; CDR3aa: CASSYVGGGTEAFF
abundance: .; j_gene: TRBJ2-3; d_gene: .; v_gene: TRBV20-1; CDR3nt: TGCAGTGCCCCCGTGGGGCAGGTCCGGACAGATACGCAGTATTTT; CDR3aa: CSAPVGQVRTDTQYF
abundance: many; j_gene: TRBJ2-3; d_gene: TRBD2; v_gene: TRBV20-1; CDR3nt: TGCAGTGCTAGAGTAAGCGGGAGTACAGATACGCAGTATTTT; CDR3aa: CSARVSGSTDTQYF
abundance: .; j_gene: TRBJ2-5; d_gene: TRBD2; v_gene: TRBV5-1; CDR3nt: TGCGCCAGCAGCTTGGCCGCAGCGGGGGGCCAAGAGACCCAGTACTTC; CDR3aa: CASSLAAAGGQETQYF
abundance: .; j_gene: TRBJ2-7; d_gene: .; v_gene: TRBV5-1; CDR3nt: TGCGCCAGCAGCTTGGGATGGGTACCCCGGGACGAGCAGTACTTC; CDR3aa: CASSLGWVPRDEQYF
abundance: few; j_gene: TRBJ2-1; d_gene: TRBD2; v_gene: TRBV7-9; CDR3nt: TGTGCCAGCAGCTTAGGGGTAGCGGGAGCTTCCTACAATGAGCAGTTCTTC; CDR3aa: CASSLGVAGASYNEQFF
abundance: few; j_gene: TRBJ1-1; d_gene: .; v_gene: TRBV21-1; CDR3nt: TGTGCCAGCAACATCATCGGGAGGAGGCCTGAAGCTTTCTTT; CDR3aa: CASNIIGRRPEAFF
abundance: many; j_gene: TRBJ1-3; d_gene: .; v_gene: TRBV5-1; CDR3nt: TGCGCCAGCAGGAGGGGGACGGATTCTGGAAACACCATATATTTT; CDR3aa: CASRRGTDSGNTIYF
abundance: .; j_gene: TRBJ2-5; d_gene: TRBD2; v_gene: TRBV7-2; CDR3nt: TGTGCCAGCAGCCAGACAGGACTAGCGGAAGAGACCCAGTACTTC; CDR3aa: CASSQTGLAEETQYF
abundance: .; j_gene: TRBJ1-6; d_gene: .; v_gene: TRBV6-1; CDR3nt: TGTGCCAGCACCTCGTCGGGATTACCGGGGGGTTCACCCCTCCACTTT; CDR3aa: CASTSSGLPGGSPLHF
abundance: few; j_gene: TRBJ2-1; d_gene: .; v_gene: TRBV20-1; CDR3nt: TGCAGTGCTAGAGATCAGGGGCGGGTTAACAATGAGCAGTTCTTC; CDR3aa: CSARDQGRVNNEQFF
abundance: .; j_gene: TRBJ1-2; d_gene: .; v_gene: TRBV28; CDR3nt: TGTGCCAGCAGATATCGAATTGGTGGCTACACCTTC; CDR3aa: CASRYRIGGYTF
abundance: many; j_gene: TRBJ2-7; d_gene: .; v_gene: TRBV4-2; CDR3nt: TGTGCCAGCAGCCAACCGGGACTCCTTATGTTCGAGCAGTACTTC; CDR3aa: CASSQPGLLMFEQYF
abundance: few; j_gene: TRBJ1-2; d_gene: .; v_gene: TRBV29-1; CDR3nt: TGCAGCGTCGCCCCTGGGACGTCTGTTGGCTACACCTTC; CDR3aa: CSVAPGTSVGYTF
abundance: many; j_gene: TRBJ2-3; d_gene: .; v_gene: TRBV12-3/TRBV12-4; CDR3nt: TGTGCCAGCACTCCCATCCCAGATACGCAGTATTTT; CDR3aa: CASTPIPDTQYF
abundance: .; j_gene: TRBJ2-1; d_gene: TRBD1; v_gene: TRBV24-1; CDR3nt: TGTGCCACCAGTGATTCCGGACAGGGAAATCGAAATGAGCAGTTCTTC; CDR3aa: CATSDSGQGNRNEQFF
abundance: few; j_gene: TRBJ2-1; d_gene: TRBD2; v_gene: TRBV9; CDR3nt: TGTGCCAGCAGCGTAACCCCTAGCGGGAGGACCTACAATGAGCAGTTCTTC; CDR3aa: CASSVTPSGRTYNEQFF
abundance: .; j_gene: TRBJ2-1; d_gene: .; v_gene: TRBV4-3; CDR3nt: TGCGCCAGCAGCCGGGCGCGTTATTACAATGAGCAGTTCTTC; CDR3aa: CASSRARYYNEQFF
abundance: few; j_gene: TRBJ2-7; d_gene: .; v_gene: TRBV20-1; CDR3nt: TGCAGTGCTAGAGAATGGGGCTTC; CDR3aa: CSAREWGF
abundance: .; j_gene: TRBJ2-3; d_gene: .; v_gene: TRBV25-1; CDR3nt: TGTGCCAGCACCCTACCAGGCGGAGATACGCAGTATTTT; CDR3aa: CASTLPGGDTQYF
abundance: .; j_gene: TRBJ2-5; d_gene: .; v_gene: TRBV14; CDR3nt: TGTGCCAGCAGCCCCGAGGCAAGCGTATCGAGCCAAGAGACCCAGTACTTC; CDR3aa: CASSPEASVSSQETQYF
abundance: many; j_gene: TRBJ2-1; d_gene: TRBD1; v_gene: TRBV19; CDR3nt: TGTGCCAGTCATCAGGACAGGAGCTCCTACAATGAGCAGTTCTTC; CDR3aa: CASHQDRSSYNEQFF
abundance: few; j_gene: TRBJ1-2; d_gene: .; v_gene: TRBV4-3; CDR3nt: TGCGCCAGCAGTCCGGCGCTCCTAATTCTCTATGGCTACACCTTC; CDR3aa: CASSPALLILYGYTF
abundance: few; j_gene: TRBJ2-2; d_gene: .; v_gene: TRBV12-3/TRBV12-4; CDR3nt: TGTGCCAGCTCTACCGGGACAATCACCGGGGAGCTGTTTTTT; CDR3aa: CASSTGTITGELFF
abundance: few; j_gene: TRBJ2-1; d_gene: TRBD2; v_gene: TRBV10-3; CDR3nt: TGTGCCATCAGTGACCCGGGACTAGAGACCAATGAGCAGTTCTTC; CDR3aa: CAISDPGLETNEQFF
abundance: many; j_gene: TRBJ2-7; d_gene: .; v_gene: TRBV6-5; CDR3nt: TGTGCCAGCAGTTACCGGGACGGGAGCTCCTACGAGCAGTACTTC; CDR3aa: CASSYRDGSSYEQYF
abundance: .; j_gene: TRBJ2-3; d_gene: .; v_gene: TRBV4-3; CDR3nt: TGCGCCAGCAGCCAAGATCAAATGGTAGGGGAGAAGGGCACAGATACGCAGTATTTT; CDR3aa: CASSQDQMVGEKGTDTQYF
abundance: .; j_gene: TRBJ1-2; d_gene: .; v_gene: TRBV20-1; CDR3nt: TGCAGTGCTAGATTTCCAGGCCCGTTCGGCTACTATGGCTACACCTTC; CDR3aa: CSARFPGPFGYYGYTF
abundance: .; j_gene: TRBJ1-1; d_gene: .; v_gene: TRBV4-1; CDR3nt: TGCGCCAGCAGCCTTTCTTCAGGGGATTGGGGCACTGAAGCTTTCTTT; CDR3aa: CASSLSSGDWGTEAFF